Below, 27 T cell receptor beta chains from the same sample are listed, as sequenced in a study of blood T cell repertoires in COVID-19 (TCRdb year 2020). Library preparation employed the immunoSEQ multiplex PCR assay. TCRdb re-hosts the immuneACCESS table, in-frame sequences only. Its copies lack some clones; in the studies checked, an unresolved V gene accounts for under half of them, and the cause for the rest is not known. The sample data list 130,000 or so clones, and more than 70% of these were observed just once. 3% to 5% of the sample is in the top ten clones. Sequencing input: peripheral blood. These receptors were collected from a man in his fifties or sixties with acute or convalescent COVID-19.

V is TRBV28 and J is TRBJ2-7; TRBD2 matches 7 bases. The germline CDR1 and CDR2 sequences are MDHEN and SYDVKM. V dropped 7 bases and J dropped 3; count of bases not matched to a gene: 9. This CDR3 has 14 residues. The CDR3 nucleotides are TGTGCCAGCACCTTGGGACTACGGGGCTACGAGCAGTACTTC. Protein product: CASTLGLRGYEQYF.

The chain links TRBV21-1 to TRBJ1-6; the table's D call, TRBD1, was not checked against the DNA. TRBV21-1 constitutes a pseudogene. The length of the CDR3 is 18 residues. In DNA form, the CDR3 reads TGTGCCAGCAGCAAAGCGGATGGGGGCAGCTCCTATAATTCACCCCTCCACTTT. Its protein is CASSKADGGSSYNSPLHF.

This clone was seen a single time. The V and J genes are TRBV18 and TRBJ1-2; tentatively, D is TRBD1 (5 bases). The CDR3 covers 16 residues. Germline lookup yields CDR1 KGHSH and CDR2 LQKENI. V lost 2 bases and J lost 0, with 13 bases in between. CDR3 nucleotide sequence: TGTGCCAGCTCACCATGGACACTCGGAGCTAACTATGGCTACACCTTC. Protein sequence: CASSPWTLGANYGYTF.

This clone was observed once. This sequence joins TRBV29-1 and TRBJ2-7; 8 bases line up with TRBD1. CDR1 is SQVTM and CDR2 is ANQGSEA in the germline V gene. Trimming removed 4 bases from V and 4 bases from J; junction bases left unmatched: 6. The CDR3 has 13 amino acids. The CDR3 loop is CSVVRGPKYEQYF. The CDR3 bases are TGCAGCGTTGTCAGGGGGCCAAAATACGAGCAGTACTTC.

The chain joins TRBV7-2 to TRBJ2-7; 8 bases line up with TRBD2. Germline V gene sequence: CDR1 SGHTA, CDR2 FQGNSA. V lost 1 base, J lost 1 base, and 3 bases stayed unmatched. The CDR3 loop spans 15 amino acids. The CDR3 spells CASSLETSASYEQYF. In nucleotides, the CDR3 is TGTGCCAGCAGCTTAGAGACTAGCGCTTCCTACGAGCAGTACTTC. Filled out from reference TRBV7-2 and TRBJ2-7, the complete variable domain reads GAGVSQSPSNKVTEKGKDVELRCDPISGHTALYWYRQSLGQGLEFLIYFQGNSAPDKSGLPSDRFSAERTGGSVSTLTIQRTQQEDSAVYLCASSLETSASYEQYFGPGTRLTVT.

This clone has just one count. The V gene is TRBV5-1, the J gene TRBJ2-3; 12 bases match TRBD1. V was pared by 4 bases and J by 0 bases, with 3 bases of the junction left unmatched. CDR3 size: 16 residues. Germline V lookup: CDR1 SGHRS, CDR2 YFSETQ. The CDR3, as DNA: TGCGCCAGCAGCATGGGACAGGGGGCTAGCACAGATACGCAGTATTTT. It is translated as CASSMGQGASTDTQYF.

The chain recombines TRBV12-3 or TRBV12-4 with TRBJ1-2, with D possibly TRBD1 on 6 matching bases. This CDR3 comprises 12 residues. The V end was cut by 5 bases, the J end by 5 bases, with 9 bases between. CDR3: CASSATGYGYTF. CDR3 nucleotides: TGTGCCAGCAGTGCAACAGGGTATGGCTACACCTTC.

This clone was found many times. V is TRBV27 and J is TRBJ2-2, with D possibly TRBD1 on 6 matching bases. Germline lookup yields CDR1 MNHEY and CDR2 SMNVEV (reference sequence). CDR3 length: 16 residues. V dropped 4 bases and J dropped 3 bases, with 15 bases sitting between them. The CDR3 sequence: CASSSGAGVYTGELFF. The CDR3 DNA is TGTGCCAGCAGTTCCGGGGCAGGGGTGTACACCGGGGAGCTGTTTTTT.

This chain links TRBV28 with TRBJ2-5; 7 positions match TRBD2. The CDR3 length is 15 residues. Germline V gene lookup returns CDR1 MDHEN and CDR2 SYDVKM. V shed 5 bases and J 9 bases; nucleotides not matched to a gene: 15. CDR3 sequence: CASSIRGSGGLSQYF. The CDR3 nucleotides read TGTGCCAGCAGTATCCGCGGGTCGGGGGGTTTGTCCCAGTACTTC.

J is TRBJ2-7 and V is TRBV6-5; maybe TRBD1 (6 bases). This CDR3 spans 13 amino acids. Germline V CDR1 and CDR2: MNHEY, SVGAGI. The V and J ends lost 6 bases and 7 bases respectively, with 16 bases between them. This chain's CDR3 is CASSWGHDREQYF. The CDR3 nucleotides read TGTGCCAGCAGCTGGGGACATGACAGAGAGCAGTACTTC.

The V gene is TRBV21-1, the J gene TRBJ2-7; TRBD2 is the table's D call, not checked against the DNA. TRBV21-1 is noted as a pseudogene. The CDR3 is 20 amino acids. The CDR3 spells CASSKAERGRTSGLYYEQYF. In DNA form, the CDR3 reads TGTGCCAGCAGCAAAGCGGAGAGGGGCCGGACTAGCGGACTATACTACGAGCAGTACTTC.

The genes are TRBV2 and TRBJ1-5, with 7 nucleotides matching TRBD1. The CDR3 is 13 residues long. J was trimmed by 5 bases and V by 6 bases; bases with no gene match: 4. The V gene's germline CDR1 is SNHLY and CDR2 FYNNEI. The CDR3, as DNA: TGTGCCAGCAGGGGGGACAGCGATCAGCCCCAGCATTTT. Protein sequence: CASRGDSDQPQHF. Based on the CDR3 plus reference TRBV2 and TRBJ1-5, the full variable domain is EPEVTQTPSHQVTQMGQEVILRCVPISNHLYFYWYRQILGQKVEFLVSFYNNEISEKSEIFDDQFSVERPDGSNFTLKIRSTKLEDSAMYFCASRGDSDQPQHFGDGTRLSIL.

V usage is TRBV5-6 and J usage is TRBJ1-2; D might be TRBD1 (5 bases). CDR3 length equals 13 residues. With 5 bases removed from V and 9 bases from J, the gap between germline ends came to 17 bases. CDR1 and CDR2 (germline): SGHDT, YYEEEE. CDR3 amino acids: CASRRDSPDRYTF. The CDR3 DNA reads as TGTGCCAGCAGGCGGGACTCCCCAGACCGCTACACCTTC.

The gene calls are TRBV3-1 (or the pseudogene TRBV3-2) and TRBJ1-2; 8 bases agree with TRBD1. V trimming: 5 bases; J trimming: 6 bases; junction bases outside the gene matches: 2. From germline, CDR1 is LGHDT and CDR2 YNNKEL (reference sequence). The CDR3 has 12 amino acids. CDR3 sequence (DNA): TGTGCCAGCAGCATGGACAGGGATGGCTACACCTTC. Translated: CASSMDRDGYTF.

The genes are TRBV18 and TRBJ1-2, with D perhaps TRBD1 (6 bases). Deletions cut 6 bases from V and 7 bases from J, with 21 bases between. Germline lookup yields CDR1 KGHSH and CDR2 LQKENI. The CDR3 extends over 15 amino acids. Here the CDR3 reads CASSAGRGKDSGYTF. CDR3 bases: TGTGCCAGCTCCGCCGGTAGGGGGAAGGATTCTGGCTACACCTTC.

The V gene is TRBV7-9, the J gene TRBJ2-1; TRBD2 matches at 7 bases. Germline CDR1 SEHNR, CDR2 FQNEAQ (reference sequence). CDR3 length: 15 residues. The V segment lost 2 bases and the J segment 6 bases; nucleotides outside the gene matches: 7. Here the CDR3 reads CASSLSRSSGNEQFF. The CDR3, as DNA: TGTGCCAGCAGCTTATCCAGGTCTAGCGGCAATGAGCAGTTCTTC.

The V call is TRBV11-2, the J call TRBJ1-3; 8 bases match TRBD1. Trimming cost V 1 base and J 0 bases; bases outside gene matches: 8. CDR3 length equals 18 residues. Germline lookup yields CDR1 SGHAT and CDR2 FQNNGV. CDR3 sequence (DNA): TGTGCCAGCAGCTTAGTGACTTACGGGACAGGCTCTGGAAACACCATATATTTT. This codes for CASSLVTYGTGSGNTIYF.

The chain carries TRBV9 and TRBJ2-5; 9 bases are shared with TRBD1. Per the germline V gene, CDR1 is SGDLS and CDR2 is YYNGEE. This CDR3 is 16 amino acids long. V dropped 4 bases and J dropped 5; count of bases not matched to a gene: 12. The DNA for the CDR3 is TGTGCCAGCAGCCCCATTGGGGACAGGGTTTGGGAGACCCAGTACTTC. Translation: CASSPIGDRVWETQYF.

CDR3 sequence: CASSLSPDRGQYQPQHF. As DNA, the CDR3 is TGTGCCAGCAGTTTAAGCCCTGACAGGGGGCAATATCAGCCCCAGCATTTT. This rearrangement joins TRBV28 to TRBJ1-5; TRBD1 matches 10 bases. From germline, CDR1 is MDHEN and CDR2 SYDVKM. V dropped 2 bases and J dropped 5; count of bases not matched to a gene: 9. This CDR3 is 17 amino acids long.

This chain uses TRBV3-1 (or the pseudogene TRBV3-2) with TRBJ2-5; 10 bases are a match to TRBD1. The CDR3 runs 17 residues. The trim removed 3 bases at V and 6 bases at J, leaving 13 bases unmatched. Germline V CDR1 and CDR2: LGHDT, YNNKEL (reference sequence). Written as DNA, the CDR3 is TGTGCCAGCAGCCATGTTTTTAGGGACAGGGGAGGGAAGACCCAGTACTTC. As protein: CASSHVFRDRGGKTQYF.

The chain couples TRBV19 to TRBJ1-5, with TRBD1 identical over 8 bases. V lost 4 bases and J lost 4; bases outside the gene matches: 3. The CDR3 totals 14 residues. Germline-derived CDR1 and CDR2 are LNHDA and SQIVND (reference sequence). CDR3 coding DNA: TGTGCCAGTAGTAAAGGGGACAGGAATCAGCCCCAGCATTTT. It translates to CASSKGDRNQPQHF. Complete variable domain (other parts from reference TRBV19 and TRBJ1-5): DGGITQSPKYLFRKEGQNVTLSCEQNLNHDAMYWYRQDPGQGLRLIYYSQIVNDFQKGDIAEGYSVSREKKESFPLTVTSAQKNPTAFYLCASSKGDRNQPQHFGDGTRLSIL.

This clone was seen just once. The rearrangement links TRBV20-1 to TRBJ2-1; D gene ambiguous. V shed 4 bases and J shed 8 bases, with 9 bases lying between them. Germline lookup yields CDR1 DFQATT and CDR2 SNEGSKA (reference sequence). The CDR3 is 11 residues long. The CDR3 reads CSATGTDEQFF. The CDR3 DNA follows: TGCAGTGCTACAGGTACGGATGAGCAGTTCTTC.

This chain uses TRBV28 with TRBJ2-1; TRBD1 might be the D (6 bases). The CDR3 length is 12 residues. Deletions cut 5 bases from V and 7 bases from J, with 9 bases between. The germline V gene encodes CDR1 MDHEN and CDR2 SYDVKM. Here the CDR3 reads CASSQQGNEQFF. For the CDR3, the DNA is TGTGCCAGCAGTCAACAGGGTAATGAGCAGTTCTTC. Combining the CDR3 with reference TRBV28 and TRBJ2-1 gives the whole variable domain DVKVTQSSRYLVKRTGEKVFLECVQDMDHENMFWYRQDPGLGLRLIYFSYDVKMKEKGDIPEGYSVSREKKERFSLILESASTNQTSMYLCASSQQGNEQFFGPGTRLTVL.

This chain links TRBV19 with TRBJ2-3; D might be TRBD1 (5 bases). Trimming took off 4 bases at V and 2 bases at J, with 10 bases between the two ends. From germline, CDR1 is LNHDA and CDR2 SQIVND (reference sequence). There are 14 residues in the CDR3. CDR3 protein: CASSRGGFTDTQYF. CDR3 DNA: TGTGCCAGTAGTAGGGGCGGTTTCACAGATACGCAGTATTTT.

This clone was observed once. The gene calls are TRBV6-5 and TRBJ2-7, with 11 bases lining up with TRBD1. Germline V gene lookup returns CDR1 MNHEY and CDR2 SVGAGI. V trimming: 10 bases; J trimming: 5 bases; junction bases outside the gene matches: 4. This CDR3 contains 12 residues. The chain's CDR3 is CATLDRGHEQYF. CDR3 in DNA: TGTGCCACCTTGGACAGGGGGCACGAGCAGTACTTC.

J is TRBJ1-5 and V is TRBV5-5; D is undetermined. Germline CDR1 SGHKS, CDR2 YYEKEE (reference sequence). This CDR3 is built from 15 residues. Trimming pared 4 bases from V and 9 bases from J, leaving 20 bases between. CDR3 DNA: TGTGCCAGCAGCCGAACTTTCGAACCAGGTACGCCCCAGCATTTT. Its translation: CASSRTFEPGTPQHF.

This chain joins TRBV29-1 and TRBJ2-7; D call uncertain. Between the trimmed V and J ends, which lost 7 bases and 2 bases, there was a span of 12 bases. This CDR3 comprises 12 residues. The germline V gene has CDR1 SQVTM and CDR2 ANQGSEA. DNA of the CDR3: TGCAGCGCCCTGACGGGTCCCTACGAGCAGTACTTC. Translating it yields CSALTGPYEQYF.